This TCR beta chain was sequenced for a study of blood T cells in healthy people across ages (dated by TCRdb to the mid-2010s). Describing the broader study: In model experiments, roughly one uniquely barcoded TCR beta cDNA molecule per two T cells was captured by template switching. Using deep sequencing normalized with unique cDNA molecular identifiers, the study measured how TCR beta repertoire diversity changes with age. The study analyzed two additional independent replicas of 1 million unique cDNA reads from the same blood draw for two donors, one aged 18 to 30 and one aged 80 or older. To avoid experimental bias, donors of different ages were spread randomly across the sequencing lanes. The donors were divided into four age groups: young (average about 16 years), middle-aged (under 40), aged (about 56) and long-lived (more than 75).

From the germline V gene, CDR1 is SGDLS and CDR2 is YYNGEE. Ends trimmed: V by 3 bases, J by 2 bases; bases unmatched to a gene: 9. Taken from cysteine to phenylalanine, the CDR3 has 16 residues. Left in the record is the CDR3 DNA by itself, 48 bases read in frame from the first base. Library preparation employed 5' RACE. TCRdb shows the sequencer as Illumina HiSeq 2500. A second PCR of about 6 to 11 cycles was performed with a sample-barcoded 5' primer and a J-beta primer mix. A unique molecular identifier was introduced onto each TCR beta cDNA molecule by a template-switch 5' adaptor carrying 12 random nucleotides. At least 3 million CDR3-containing paired-end reads were obtained from each sample. First-strand cDNA was synthesized from all RNA with the Mint cDNA synthesis kit, primed by a TRBC-specific oligonucleotide. All cDNA was treated with uracil-DNA glycosylase and then went through a first 18-cycle PCR with the universal primers M1SS and BC2_uni_R. The published analysis was carried out like this. Normalization of each sample was performed by random selection of 1 million high-quality reads, each carrying a distinct molecular identifier. Instead of being binned into consensus sequences, reads with shared molecular identifiers were discarded. MiTCR, set to a Q25 quality threshold and the strictest error-elimination algorithm, was used for CDR3 identification, clonotype clustering and error correction. A nonparametric unseen species model using Euler transformation provided a lower-bound estimate of total TCR beta diversity. TCRdb reworked the public reads: Q25 trimming with fastp, MiXCR clone assembly, productive beta chains retained. All rows with the same CDR3 protein become a single entry with the most common DNA and genes. These V and J calls originate from TCRdb's pipeline instead of the authors' own analysis. Present in this sample are 1.5 million to 2 million distinct CDR3 sequences, just under 50% of which were seen just once. Together, the top ten hold 2.1% of the sample.

Donors were a few dozen systemically healthy Caucasian individuals from Russia aged roughly 6 to 90 years. Each donor gave 8 to 10 milliliters of peripheral blood, collected into EDTA-treated Vacutainer tubes. Ficoll-Paque density-gradient centrifugation was used to isolate PBMCs, with at least 6.5 million obtained per sample. Total RNA, at least 6 micrograms per sample, was extracted from PBMCs with Trizol reagent. For every donor, flow cytometry on a PBMC aliquot measured the percentage of naive CD45RAhigh/CD27high T cells. Notes on this clonotype: Its antigen is currently not known. No base quality information exists; no much larger clone differs at one position.

Summary of the overall study and its limitations: Estimates of total diversity from one million sequenced T cells were regarded as lower bounds and underestimates. Because profiling used bulk unsorted PBMCs, naive and antigen-experienced compartments could not be compared conclusively. As age increased, observed TCR beta diversity per million T cells dropped in a roughly linear way, and a significant reduction was already evident by age 40. The CMV infection status of donors was not known, potentially confounding age-related changes in expanded clonotypes. Compared with the aged group, the long-lived group had more naive CD4+ T cells, fewer expanded clones and increased TCR diversity, suggesting age selection. Observed TCR beta diversity correlated strongly with the percentage of naive T cells measured by flow cytometry.

The chain links TRBV9 with TRBJ1-2; 8 bases in between match TRBD1. The clonotype comes from a woman aged 40 to 50 in good health. The sample taken for sequencing was blood. CDR3 sequence: CASSEDRAGLNYGYTF. The nucleotide sequence is given as TGTGCCAGCAGCGAGGACAGGGCGGGCTTGAACTATGGCTACACCTTC.